A single count supports the clone carrying this TCR beta chain. The V gene end was trimmed by 0 bases and the J gene end by 6 bases; junction bases not matched to a gene: 7. The CDR3 consists of 15 residues. CDR1 is SQVTM and CDR2 is ANQGSEA in the germline V gene. This entry belongs to a study of control samples from healthy donors and cancer patients. Here immunoSEQ multiplex PCR was the method, and the copy in TCRdb shows in-frame clones only, minus some. The table lists about 140,000 clones, about 90% of them singletons. The source material was blood. This sequence originates from a man between 18 and 29 years old in good health. J is TRBJ2-7 and V is TRBV29-1, with TRBD1 matching over 11 bases. The DNA of the CDR3 is TGCAGCGTTGAAGAAACCCCGGGACAGGGGGTCGAGCAGTACTTC. Translating gives CSVEETPGQGVEQYF.